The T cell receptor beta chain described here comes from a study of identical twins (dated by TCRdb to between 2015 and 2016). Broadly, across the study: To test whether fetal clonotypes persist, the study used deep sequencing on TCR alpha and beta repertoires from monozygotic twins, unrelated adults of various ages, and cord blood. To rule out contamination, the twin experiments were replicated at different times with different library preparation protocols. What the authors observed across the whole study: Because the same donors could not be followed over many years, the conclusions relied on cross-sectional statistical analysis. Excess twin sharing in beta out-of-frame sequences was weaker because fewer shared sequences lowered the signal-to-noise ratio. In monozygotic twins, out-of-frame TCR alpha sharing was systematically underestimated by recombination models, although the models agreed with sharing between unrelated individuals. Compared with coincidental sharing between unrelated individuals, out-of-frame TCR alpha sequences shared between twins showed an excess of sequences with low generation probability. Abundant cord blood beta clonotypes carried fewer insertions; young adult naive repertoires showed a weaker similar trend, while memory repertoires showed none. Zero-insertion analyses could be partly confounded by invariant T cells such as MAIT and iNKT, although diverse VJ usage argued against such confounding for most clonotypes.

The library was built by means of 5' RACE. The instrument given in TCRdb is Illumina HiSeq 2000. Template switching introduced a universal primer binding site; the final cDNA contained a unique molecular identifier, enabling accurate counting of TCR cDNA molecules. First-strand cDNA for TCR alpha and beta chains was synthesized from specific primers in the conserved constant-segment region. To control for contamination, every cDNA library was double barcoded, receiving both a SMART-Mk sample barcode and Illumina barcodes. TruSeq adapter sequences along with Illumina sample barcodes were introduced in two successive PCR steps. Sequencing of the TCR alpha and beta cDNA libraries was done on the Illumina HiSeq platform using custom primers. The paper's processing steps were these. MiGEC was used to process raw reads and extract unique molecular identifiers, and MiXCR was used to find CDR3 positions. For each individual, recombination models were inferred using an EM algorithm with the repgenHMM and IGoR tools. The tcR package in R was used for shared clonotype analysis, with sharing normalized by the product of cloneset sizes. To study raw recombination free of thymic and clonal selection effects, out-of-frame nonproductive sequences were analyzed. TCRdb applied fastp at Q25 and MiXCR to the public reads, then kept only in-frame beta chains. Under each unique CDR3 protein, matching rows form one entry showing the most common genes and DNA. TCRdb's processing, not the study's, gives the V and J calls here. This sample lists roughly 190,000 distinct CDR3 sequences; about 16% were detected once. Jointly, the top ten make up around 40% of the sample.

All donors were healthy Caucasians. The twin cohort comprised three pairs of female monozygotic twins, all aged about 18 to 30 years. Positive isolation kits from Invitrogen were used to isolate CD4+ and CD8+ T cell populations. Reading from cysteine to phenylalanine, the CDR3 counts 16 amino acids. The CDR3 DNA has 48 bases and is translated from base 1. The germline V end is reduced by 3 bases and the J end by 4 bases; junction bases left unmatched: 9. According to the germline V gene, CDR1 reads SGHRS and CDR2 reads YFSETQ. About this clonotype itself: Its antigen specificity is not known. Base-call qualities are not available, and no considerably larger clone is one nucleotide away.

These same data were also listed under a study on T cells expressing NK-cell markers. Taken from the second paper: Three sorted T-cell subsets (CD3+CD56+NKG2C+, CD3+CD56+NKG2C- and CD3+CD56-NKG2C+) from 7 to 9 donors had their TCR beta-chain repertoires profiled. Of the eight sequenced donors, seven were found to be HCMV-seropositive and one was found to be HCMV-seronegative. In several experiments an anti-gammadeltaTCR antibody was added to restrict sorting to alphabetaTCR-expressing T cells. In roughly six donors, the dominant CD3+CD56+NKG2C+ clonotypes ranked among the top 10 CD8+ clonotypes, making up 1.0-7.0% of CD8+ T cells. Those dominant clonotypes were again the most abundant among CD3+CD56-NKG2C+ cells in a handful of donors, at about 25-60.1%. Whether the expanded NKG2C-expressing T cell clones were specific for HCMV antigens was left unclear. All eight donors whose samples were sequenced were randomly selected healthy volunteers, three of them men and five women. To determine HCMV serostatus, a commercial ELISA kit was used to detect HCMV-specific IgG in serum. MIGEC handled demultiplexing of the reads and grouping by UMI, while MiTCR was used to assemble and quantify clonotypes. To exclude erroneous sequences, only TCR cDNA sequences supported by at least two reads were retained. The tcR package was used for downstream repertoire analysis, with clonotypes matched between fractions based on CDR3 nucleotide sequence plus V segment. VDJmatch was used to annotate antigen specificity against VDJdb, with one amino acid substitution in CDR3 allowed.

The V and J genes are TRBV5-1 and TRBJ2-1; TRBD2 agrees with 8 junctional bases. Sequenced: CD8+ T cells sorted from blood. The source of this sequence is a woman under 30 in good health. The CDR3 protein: CASSSSGLAAYNEQFF. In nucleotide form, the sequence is TGCGCCAGCAGCTCTTCAGGACTAGCAGCGTACAATGAGCAGTTCTTC.